The 30 T cell receptor beta chains below were found in one sample sequenced in a study of tumor-infiltrating lymphocytes in oesophageal squamous cell carcinoma. TCRdb re-called the PCR reads through MiXCR, storing one row per CDR3 protein. The table shows 7,500 to 9,500 distinct CDR3 sequences, with around 64% occurring only once. The source material was esophageal tumor tissue. The receptors shown here come from a female donor with esophageal squamous cell carcinoma.

The CDR3 DNA reads TGTGCCAGCAGCCGGGACAGGACAGATACGCAGTATTTT. Residues: CASSRDRTDTQYF. The chain uses TRBV7-2 and TRBJ2-3; TRBD1 agrees at 8 bases. V lost 5 bases to trimming and J lost 3 bases; unmatched junction nucleotides: 1. This CDR3 region has 13 residues. Per the germline V gene, CDR1 is SGHTA and CDR2 is FQGNSA.

The chain links TRBV11-2 to TRBJ2-5; 13 bases line up with TRBD2. The J segment lost 4 bases and the V segment lost 1 base, leaving 6 bases of the junction unmatched. The CDR3 consists of 17 residues. Germline CDR1 reads SGHAT; CDR2 reads FQNNGV. This chain's CDR3 is CASSLGTSGRVGETQYF. The CDR3 nucleotides read TGTGCCAGCAGCTTAGGGACTAGCGGGAGAGTGGGAGAGACCCAGTACTTC.

The J gene is TRBJ2-3, the V gene TRBV7-3; D unclear. CDR1 is SGHTA and CDR2 is FQGTGA in the germline V gene. CDR3 length: 15 residues. V was trimmed by 5 bases and J by 2 bases, leaving 14 bases between them. CDR3 coding DNA: TGTGCCAGCAGCCCCCTGAAGGATTCCACAGATACGCAGTATTTT. Translation gives CASSPLKDSTDTQYF.

This clonotype showed up just a few times. This chain uses TRBV7-3 with TRBJ2-3; no definite D call. Germline lookup yields CDR1 SGHTA and CDR2 FQGTGA. Trimming removed 3 bases from V and 2 bases from J, with 9 bases in between. The CDR3 is 14 residues long. The DNA of the CDR3 is TGTGCCAGCAGCTTGAATGGCCTCACAGATACGCAGTATTTT. Translated, it gives CASSLNGLTDTQYF.

This clonotype has just a few counts. The chain recombines TRBV7-9 with TRBJ2-3; the D call may be TRBD1 or TRBD2 (5 bases each). The J call may not be correct, given that the DNA end is closer to TRBJ2-7. Germline loops: CDR1 SEHNR, CDR2 FQNEAQ (reference sequence). CDR3 length equals 17 residues. CDR3 residues: CASSFPKPGRERNEQYF. Written as DNA, the CDR3 is TGTGCCAGCAGCTTTCCCAAACCGGGACGAGAACGCAATGAGCAGTACTTC.

Worth noting for this clonotype: An end of the junction differs from the germline gene, which may be a read error. The rearrangement links TRBV7-6 to TRBJ2-7; D might be TRBD2 (6 bases). With the DNA end fitting TRBJ2-1 better, the J assignment may be wrong. The CDR3 is 19 residues long. Germline loops: CDR1 SGHVS, CDR2 FNYEAQ. The chain's CDR3 is CASSLALGGLGLSYNEQFF. As DNA, the CDR3 is TGTGCTAGCAGCTTAGCGCTCGGGGGTTTGGGCCTCTCCTACAATGAGCAGTTCTTC.

CDR3 amino acids: CASSLRRSTDTQYF. As DNA, the CDR3 is TGTGCCAGCAGTTTACGGCGGAGCACAGATACGCAGTATTTT. This rearrangement joins TRBV27 to TRBJ2-3; the D is unclear. Germline V gene sequence: CDR1 MNHEY, CDR2 SMNVEV (reference sequence). V lost 2 bases and J 0 bases, leaving 6 bases between the germline ends. CDR3 size: 14 residues.

V usage is TRBV28 and J usage is TRBJ2-1; 10 nucleotides agree with TRBD2. Trimming removed 10 bases from V and 0 bases from J; junction bases left unmatched: 3. CDR3 size: 14 residues. Germline CDR1 and CDR2: MDHEN and SYDVKM. CDR3 in DNA: TGTGCCACCCTAGCGGGAGTCTCCTACAATGAGCAGTTCTTC. Protein: CATLAGVSYNEQFF.

This clonotype was recorded at least ten times. The J gene is TRBJ2-3, the V gene TRBV6-2 or TRBV6-3, with D possibly matching TRBD2 (6 bases). There are 17 residues in the CDR3. CDR1 and CDR2 (germline): MNHEY, SVGEGT. Trimming pared 2 bases from V and 0 bases from J, leaving 15 bases between. The CDR3: CASSYHLPGESTDTQYF. The CDR3 DNA reads TGTGCCAGCAGTTACCATCTTCCGGGAGAGAGCACAGATACGCAGTATTTT.

This clonotype was seen a few times. The chain is built from TRBV7-2 and TRBJ2-5, with D maybe TRBD2 (5 bases). Germline V gives CDR1 SGHTA, CDR2 FQGNSA. This CDR3 is built from 14 residues. The germline V and J ends were trimmed by 2 bases and 4 bases, with 11 bases remaining between them. CDR3 in amino acids: CASSLSRGIETQYF. The CDR3 DNA is TGTGCCAGCAGCTTATCTCGGGGAATAGAGACCCAGTACTTC.

This rearrangement joins TRBV28 to TRBJ2-4; 10 bases line up with TRBD2. The J call may be faulty, since TRBJ2-5 better matches the DNA end. This CDR3 contains 15 residues. Per germline, CDR1 MDHEN and CDR2 SYDVKM. The CDR3 region has the DNA TGTGCCAGCAGTCCCCAGACTAGCGGGCAAGAGACCCAGTACTTC. It specifies CASSPQTSGQETQYF.

This clonotype was recorded a few times. One end of the junction varies from germline; a read error may be responsible. The genes are TRBV7-7 and TRBJ2-5; possible D gene TRBD2, 5 bases. CDR1 SSHAT and CDR2 FNYEAQ come from the germline V gene (reference sequence). The CDR3 sequence is 14 residues long. CDR3 nucleotides: TGTGCTAGCAGCCCATCGGGGATACAAGAGACCCAGTACTTC. Residues: CASSPSGIQETQYF.

This rearrangement joins TRBV6-1 to TRBJ2-3; 8 positions match TRBD1. The trim removed 0 bases at V and 5 bases at J, leaving 7 bases unmatched. The CDR3 covers 16 residues. Germline CDR1 reads MNHNS; CDR2 reads SASEGT. In nucleotides, the CDR3 is TGTGCCAGCAGTGAAGCTGTGGACAGGGCGGTAGATACGCAGTATTTT. Translating it yields CASSEAVDRAVDTQYF.

As regards this clonotype: Germline and junction disagree at one end, which may indicate a read error. V gene TRBV7-6 combines with J gene TRBJ2-5; D remains unclear. This CDR3 comprises 15 residues. The germline V gene encodes CDR1 SGHVS and CDR2 FNYEAQ. CDR3 sequence: CASSSRMGYQETQYF. Here the CDR3 DNA reads TGTGCTAGCAGCTCGCGAATGGGGTACCAAGAGACCCAGTACTTC.

Comments on this clonotype: A much larger clone lies one base from this, so it may be a read error. The genes are TRBV12-3 or TRBV12-4 and TRBJ2-1; D possibly uses TRBD1 or TRBD2 (6 bases each). Trimming took 3 bases from V and 13 from J, leaving 19 bases between them. This CDR3 spans 14 amino acids. The CDR3 sequence: CASSFGDIRETQFF. The CDR3, as DNA: TGTGCCAGCAGTTTTGGGGACATCCGGGAGACCCAGTTCTTC.

The genes are TRBV6-6 and TRBJ1-1; TRBD1 matches at 7 bases. The J call may be wrong; the DNA end is better matched by TRBJ2-1. CDR1 is MNHNY and CDR2 is SVGAGI in the germline V gene (reference sequence). The CDR3 length is 12 residues. This chain's CDR3 is CASSARTGEQFF. The CDR3 bases are TGTGCCAGCAGCGCCCGGACAGGTGAGCAGTTCTTC.

This clonotype is large in the sample. The gene calls are TRBV12-3 or TRBV12-4 and TRBJ2-5; D gene uncertain. Deletions cut 5 bases from V and 2 bases from J, with 9 bases between. There are 13 residues in the CDR3. The CDR3 coding sequence is TGTGCCAGCAGTAAAGCTAGGCAAGAGACCCAGTACTTC. It is translated as CASSKARQETQYF.

J is TRBJ2-3 and V is TRBV7-2; D is uncertain. V was clipped by 1 base and J by 5 bases, with 7 bases between them. Germline CDR1 is SGHTA and CDR2 is FQGNSA. The CDR3 length is 13 residues. CDR3 bases: TGTGCCAGCAGCTTAGGTGGGCAAGATACGCAGTATTTT. Encoded protein: CASSLGGQDTQYF.

V gene TRBV7-2 combines with J gene TRBJ2-5; TRBD2 agrees at 11 bases. The tail of the sequence fits TRBJ2-1 better, so the J call may be wrong. This CDR3 comprises 16 residues. Germline CDR1 reads SGHTA; CDR2 reads FQGNSA. This CDR3 reads CASRFSSGRPNNEQFF. For the CDR3, the DNA is TGTGCCAGCAGGTTCTCTAGCGGGAGGCCGAACAATGAGCAGTTCTTC.

This sequence joins TRBV7-4 and TRBJ2-3; 9 positions match TRBD1. Trimming cost V 2 bases and J 4 bases; bases outside gene matches: 4. The CDR3 totals 15 residues. Per the germline V gene, CDR1 is SGHVT and CDR2 is SQSDAQ. This CDR3 is CASSLMGQGPDTQYF. The DNA for the CDR3 is TGTGCCAGCAGCTTAATGGGACAGGGCCCAGATACGCAGTATTTT. Full variable domain (rest looked up from reference TRBV7-4 and TRBJ2-3): GAGVSQSPRYKVAKRGRDVALRCDSISGHVTLYWYRQTLGQGSEVLTYSQSDAQRDKSGRPSGRFSAERPERSVSTLKIQRTEQGDSAVYLCASSLMGQGPDTQYFGPGTRLTVL.

This chain joins TRBV12-3 or TRBV12-4 and TRBJ2-3, with 9 bases fitting TRBD2. The CDR3 covers 15 residues. Trimming took 5 bases from V and 3 from J; bases not matched to a gene: 6. The CDR3 spells CASSISGSGTDTQYF. CDR3 coding DNA: TGTGCCAGCAGTATTAGCGGGAGTGGTACAGATACGCAGTATTTT.

The rearrangement uses TRBV7-2 and TRBJ2-7; 8 bases are a match to TRBD2. The germline V gene encodes CDR1 SGHTA and CDR2 FQGNSA. Unmatched junction bases numbered 4, after V lost 5 bases and J lost 1 base. This CDR3 comprises 14 residues. The CDR3 sequence is CASSRGGRSYEQYF. The CDR3, as DNA: TGTGCCAGCAGCCGCGGGGGGAGGTCCTACGAGCAGTACTTC.

This chain connects TRBV6-8 to TRBJ2-5, with D hard to call. There are 13 residues in the CDR3. V lost 2 bases to trimming and J lost 11 bases, with 15 bases between them. Germline assignment: CDR1 MNHGY and CDR2 SAAAGT. CDR3 residues: CASSYRVDNEQYF. In nucleotides, the CDR3 is TGTGCCAGCAGTTACAGGGTCGACAATGAGCAGTACTTC.

The rearrangement links TRBV7-2 to TRBJ2-2; no reliable D call. V lost 4 bases to trimming and J lost 4 bases, with 13 bases between them. Germline lookup yields CDR1 SGHTA and CDR2 FQGNSA. This CDR3 has 15 amino acids. This CDR3 is CASSSDSVITGELFF. Written as DNA, the CDR3 is TGTGCCAGCAGCTCAGACTCGGTGATCACCGGGGAGCTGTTTTTT.

This clonotype was counted a single time. This chain uses TRBV6-5 with TRBJ1-1, with D maybe TRBD1 (5 bases). The CDR3 has 14 amino acids. Germline CDR1 and CDR2: MNHEY and SVGAGI. V was trimmed by 5 bases and J by 6 bases, leaving 16 bases between them. The CDR3 nucleotides read TGTGCCAGCAGTGAAGGTGGGACTTTTGCTGAAGCTTTCTTT. This encodes CASSEGGTFAEAFF.

The rearrangement uses TRBV12-3 or TRBV12-4 and TRBJ2-1; a weak D match, TRBD1 (6 bases). Deletions cut 5 bases from V and 7 bases from J, with 12 bases between. The length of the CDR3 is 13 residues. This CDR3 reads CASSPHTGNEQFF. CDR3 nucleotides: TGTGCCAGCAGTCCCCACACAGGGAATGAGCAGTTCTTC.

The chain has TRBV12-3 or TRBV12-4 and TRBJ2-1; 11 bases fit TRBD1. V was pared by 2 bases and J by 6 bases, with 6 bases of the junction left unmatched. This CDR3 comprises 16 residues. CDR3 in DNA: TGTGCCAGCAGTTTACGGAGGACAGGGGGCCTCAATGAGCAGTTCTTC. It yields the protein CASSLRRTGGLNEQFF.

The table lists this clonotype with a count of one. The chain combines TRBV7-8 with TRBJ2-3, with D hard to call. V lost 5 bases and J lost 1, with 10 bases in between. The CDR3 is made up of 14 amino acids. CDR1 is SGHVS, CDR2 FQNEAQ, per germline. The CDR3 sequence is CASSRTGRTDTQYF. CDR3 coding DNA: TGTGCCAGCAGCCGTACTGGACGCACAGATACGCAGTATTTT. The variable domain in full, completed from reference TRBV7-8 and TRBJ2-3, reads GAGVSQSPRYKVAKRGQDVALRCDPISGHVSLFWYQQALGQGPEFLTYFQNEAQLDKSGLPSDRFFAERPEGSVSTLKIQRTQQEDSAVYLCASSRTGRTDTQYFGPGTRLTVL.

The chain employs TRBV24-1 and TRBJ2-7; D not resolved. The J call may not be correct, given that the DNA end is closer to TRBJ2-1. The germline gives CDR1 KGHDR, CDR2 SFDVKD. This CDR3 is built from 11 residues. Written as DNA, the CDR3 is TGTGCCACCACCTTGGGCAATGAGCAGTTCTTC. Protein: CATTLGNEQFF.

The rearrangement links TRBV6-6 to TRBJ2-3, with 9 bases identical to TRBD2. This CDR3 comprises 15 residues. Germline CDR1 is MNHNY and CDR2 is SVGAGI (reference sequence). Trimming cost V 2 bases and J 1 base; bases outside gene matches: 1. CDR3 nucleotide sequence: TGTGCCAGCAGTTACGGGACTAGCCGCACAGATACGCAGTATTTT. It codes for CASSYGTSRTDTQYF.